The 21 T cell receptor beta chains below come from one sample, sequenced in a study of identical twins. Each CDR3 protein gets one entry after TCRdb re-called the 5' RACE reads with MiXCR. The profile covers roughly 250,000 distinct CDR3 sequences, with about 14% appearing a single time and around 9.5% taken by the ten largest. The sequencing sample was made of memory (CD45RO+) T cells sorted from blood. The receptors shown here come from a woman aged 18-35 years in good health.

The J gene is TRBJ1-2, the V gene TRBV6-5; D is ambiguous. Looked up from germline, CDR1 is MNHEY and CDR2 is SVGAGI. CDR3 length equals 14 residues. V lost 0 bases and J 6 bases, leaving 11 bases between the germline ends. The CDR3 nucleotides are TGTGCCAGCAGTTACTCGACGAGTAAGGATGGCTACACCTTC. It is translated as CASSYSTSKDGYTF.

This clonotype was seen a few times. The rearrangement joins TRBV7-9 to TRBJ2-2; 8 bases fit TRBD1. Looked up from germline, CDR1 is SEHNR and CDR2 is FQNEAQ (reference sequence). V lost 5 bases and J lost 5; bases outside the gene matches: 10. The CDR3 length is 16 residues. CDR3 sequence reads: CASSAGARTGTGELFF. The CDR3 DNA reads TGTGCCAGCAGCGCCGGAGCTAGGACAGGGACCGGGGAGCTGTTTTTT. The full variable domain, completed using reference TRBV7-9 and TRBJ2-2, is DTGVSQNPRHKITKRGQNVTFRCDPISEHNRLYWYRQTLGQGPEFLTYFQNEAQLEKSRLLSDRFSAERPKGSFSTLEIQRTEQGDSAMYLCASSAGARTGTGELFFGEGSRLTVL.

This clonotype has just a few counts. CDR3 in DNA: TGTGCCAGCAGCTTCCCGGGGCAGACGGGCACCTACGAGCAGTACTTC. It encodes CASSFPGQTGTYEQYF. The chain combines TRBV11-2 with TRBJ2-7; D is perhaps TRBD1 or TRBD2 (5 bases each). The CDR3 is 16 amino acids. Germline V lookup: CDR1 SGHAT, CDR2 FQNNGV. V lost 3 bases to trimming and J lost 2 bases, with 17 bases between them.

Many counts were recorded for this clonotype. The chain combines TRBV3-1 with TRBJ2-1; 12 bases align to TRBD2. Germline V lookup: CDR1 LGHDT, CDR2 YNNKEL (reference sequence). This CDR3 region has 16 residues. V lost 3 bases to trimming and J lost 7 bases; unmatched junction nucleotides: 7. CDR3 residues: CASSQQLAGGGNEQFF. The CDR3 DNA sequence: TGTGCCAGCAGCCAGCAACTAGCGGGAGGAGGGAATGAGCAGTTCTTC.

This clonotype was found a few times. This rearrangement joins TRBV5-8 to TRBJ2-5; 9 bases line up with TRBD2. Germline CDR1 is SGHTS and CDR2 is YDEGEE. The CDR3 has 16 residues. The V segment lost 0 bases and the J segment 1 base; nucleotides outside the gene matches: 4. The CDR3 region has the DNA TGTGCCAGCAGCTTGGGGCTAGCGGGGATCCAAGAGACCCAGTACTTC. Protein sequence: CASSLGLAGIQETQYF.

This clonotype showed up many times. The chain uses TRBV19 and TRBJ1-1; a possible D gene is TRBD1 (5 bases). Between the trimmed V and J ends, which lost 6 bases and 0 bases, there was a span of 14 bases. The CDR3 covers 15 residues. Germline-derived CDR1 and CDR2 are LNHDA and SQIVND (reference sequence). CDR3 in amino acids: CASSHLGDLNTEAFF. The CDR3 bases are TGTGCCAGTAGCCACTTGGGGGATTTGAACACTGAAGCTTTCTTT.

This clonotype was counted ten times or more. This chain uses TRBV20-1 with TRBJ2-1; 8 bases fit TRBD2. The germline V gene encodes CDR1 DFQATT and CDR2 SNEGSKA (reference sequence). The CDR3 runs 14 residues. V gave up 5 bases and J gave up 0 bases; unmatched junction bases: 3. The CDR3: CSAFGGASYNEQFF. The CDR3 DNA reads as TGCAGTGCTTTCGGGGGGGCCTCCTACAATGAGCAGTTCTTC.

The chain couples TRBV5-4 to TRBJ2-1; 10 bases are shared with TRBD1. The germline CDR1 and CDR2 sequences are SGHNT and YYREEE (reference sequence). V was clipped by 4 bases and J by 9 bases; unmatched bases: 4. The CDR3 extends over 13 amino acids. CDR3 loop: CASSHDRGREQFF. The CDR3 coding sequence is TGTGCCAGCAGCCATGACAGGGGGCGTGAGCAGTTCTTC.

This clonotype was recorded at least ten times. The chain couples TRBV29-1 to TRBJ1-1, with TRBD1 matching over 8 bases. Germline CDR1 SQVTM, CDR2 ANQGSEA. This CDR3 has 14 residues. Germline trimming cut 6 bases from V and 1 base from J; bases unmatched to any gene: 7. The CDR3 reads CSVGTGRSNTEAFF. CDR3 DNA sequence: TGCAGCGTCGGGACAGGCCGGTCGAACACTGAAGCTTTCTTT.

This clonotype was detected many times. The V gene is TRBV6-5, the J gene TRBJ2-7; TRBD2 agrees at 9 bases. From germline, CDR1 is MNHEY and CDR2 SVGAGI. The J segment lost 2 bases and the V segment lost 10 bases, leaving 3 bases of the junction unmatched. CDR3 size: 12 residues. The CDR3 here is CATSGRTYEQYF. Written as DNA, the CDR3 is TGTGCCACCAGCGGGAGGACCTACGAGCAGTACTTC.

The rearrangement links TRBV20-1 to TRBJ1-2, with D possibly being TRBD1 (5 bases). This CDR3 has 16 amino acids. Trimming shortened V by 5 bases and J by 6 bases, and 25 bases separated the two germline ends. Germline CDR1 and CDR2: DFQATT and SNEGSKA (reference sequence). The CDR3, as DNA: TGCAGTGCTCTGAGCACGGGACCCCACGCGAGAGATGGCTACACCTTC. Translated, it gives CSALSTGPHARDGYTF.

The chain has TRBV7-8 and TRBJ1-5; 8 bases align to TRBD1. The germline gives CDR1 SGHVS, CDR2 FQNEAQ. Trimming at V came to 5 bases and at J to 9 bases, leaving 18 bases not matched to a gene. The CDR3 is made up of 17 amino acids. The CDR3 nucleotides read TGTGCCAGCAGCCGACAGGGGTATGAACCGCTCCATCGGCCCCAGCATTTT. Translating it yields CASSRQGYEPLHRPQHF.

J is TRBJ2-1 and V is TRBV3-1, with 8 bases matching TRBD2. CDR3 length: 15 amino acids. CDR1 and CDR2 (germline): LGHDT, YNNKEL (reference sequence). Losses at the gene ends were 1 base for V and 6 bases for J; bases not matched to a gene: 5. The CDR3 DNA reads as TGTGCCAGCAGCCAAGGTAGCGGGGACTTCAATGAGCAGTTCTTC. It codes for CASSQGSGDFNEQFF.

This clonotype appeared a few times. V usage is TRBV14 and J usage is TRBJ2-2; no firm D call. The CDR3 covers 14 residues. Trimming removed 2 bases from V and 6 bases from J, with 10 bases in between. Per the germline V gene, CDR1 is SGHDN and CDR2 is FVKESK. This chain's CDR3 is CASSQYGEAGELFF. The CDR3 DNA reads as TGTGCCAGCAGCCAATACGGCGAGGCCGGGGAGCTGTTTTTT. The full variable domain, rest sourced from reference TRBV14 and TRBJ2-2, is EAGVTQFPSHSVIEKGQTVTLRCDPISGHDNLYWYRRVMGKEIKFLLHFVKESKQDESGMPNNRFLAERTGGTYSTLKVQPAELEDSGVYFCASSQYGEAGELFFGEGSRLTVL.

This clonotype came up many times. The rearrangement links TRBV9 to TRBJ2-1; no firm D call. The CDR3 sequence is 17 residues long. CDR1 is SGDLS, CDR2 YYNGEE, per germline. V was trimmed by 0 bases and J by 0 bases, leaving 13 bases between them. The CDR3 loop reads CASSVGGTPSSYNEQFF. The CDR3 DNA follows: TGTGCCAGCAGCGTAGGAGGCACACCGAGCTCCTACAATGAGCAGTTCTTC.

CDR3 nucleotides: TGCAGTGCTAGCGGCGGGATGACCTACGAGCAGTACTTC. Its translation is CSASGGMTYEQYF. This chain connects TRBV20-1 to TRBJ2-7; tentatively, D is TRBD2 (6 bases). With 3 bases removed from V and 2 bases from J, the gap between germline ends came to 11 bases. This CDR3 has 13 amino acids. From germline, CDR1 is DFQATT and CDR2 SNEGSKA (reference sequence).

This clonotype was counted at least ten times. This chain links TRBV5-1 with TRBJ2-3, with TRBD2 matching over 9 bases. Germline assignment: CDR1 SGHRS and CDR2 YFSETQ. The CDR3 length is 16 residues. The junction had 3 bases not matched to a gene; V was cut back by 0 bases and J by 1 base. CDR3 region: CASSLAWTSGTDTQYF. Here the CDR3 DNA reads TGCGCCAGCAGCTTGGCCTGGACTAGCGGCACAGATACGCAGTATTTT.

In its sample, this clonotype was seen a few times. The CDR3 coding sequence is TGTGCCAGCAGTTACGGGACCAACTCTGGGGCCAACGTCCTGACTTTC. It is translated as CASSYGTNSGANVLTF. This chain joins TRBV6-5 and TRBJ2-6, with D tentatively TRBD1 or TRBD2 (5 bases each). Germline V gives CDR1 MNHEY, CDR2 SVGAGI. V lost 2 bases, J lost 0 bases, and 8 bases lay in between. The CDR3 length is 16 residues.

The V and J genes are TRBV20-1 and TRBJ2-3; either TRBD1 or TRBD2 may supply D (5 bases each). V dropped 5 bases and J dropped 3 bases, with 12 bases sitting between them. Germline lookup yields CDR1 DFQATT and CDR2 SNEGSKA (reference sequence). The CDR3 consists of 13 residues. CDR3 region: CSAPGRGTDTQYF. In DNA, the CDR3 is TGCAGTGCTCCGGGGCGAGGGACAGATACGCAGTATTTT.

This clonotype turned up a few times. The V call is TRBV3-1, the J call TRBJ2-5; D tentatively fits TRBD1 or TRBD2 (6 bases each). V lost 1 base and J lost 4, with 13 bases in between. The length of the CDR3 is 15 residues. Germline values: CDR1 LGHDT, CDR2 YNNKEL (reference sequence). This CDR3 reads CASSQAGAPGETQYF. The CDR3 DNA is TGTGCCAGCAGCCAAGCGGGGGCACCCGGAGAGACCCAGTACTTC.

This clonotype was seen a handful of times. The V and J genes are TRBV5-5 and TRBJ2-1, with D possibly matching TRBD1 (7 bases). CDR3 length: 15 amino acids. The ends were cut back, 2 bases at V and 9 bases at J, with 18 bases in the middle. In germline, CDR1 is SGHKS, CDR2 YYEKEE (reference sequence). CDR3 sequence (DNA): TGTGCCAGCAGCTTCCCTAGCGCCAAGGGGGCTGAGCAGTTCTTC. Its translation: CASSFPSAKGAEQFF.